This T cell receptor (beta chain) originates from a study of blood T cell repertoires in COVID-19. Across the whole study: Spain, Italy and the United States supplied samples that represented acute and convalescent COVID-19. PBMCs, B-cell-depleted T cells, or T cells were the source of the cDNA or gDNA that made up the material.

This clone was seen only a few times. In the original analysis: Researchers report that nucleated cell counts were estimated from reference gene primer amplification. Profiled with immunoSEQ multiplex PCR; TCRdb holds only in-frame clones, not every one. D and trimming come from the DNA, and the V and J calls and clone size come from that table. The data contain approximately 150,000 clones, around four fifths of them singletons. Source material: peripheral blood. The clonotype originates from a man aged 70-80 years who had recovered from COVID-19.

The CDR3 nucleotides read TGTGCCAGCAGACCCAGGGAGAACACTGAAGCTTTCTTT. Residues: CASRPRENTEAFF. The chain employs TRBV7-9 and TRBJ1-1; TRBD1 might be the D (5 bases). Germline loops: CDR1 SEHNR, CDR2 FQNEAQ (reference sequence). The CDR3 sequence is 13 residues long. Trimming cost V 6 bases and J 1 base, with 9 bases left between them.